This T cell receptor beta chain emerged from a study of cytomegalovirus exposure and HLA in healthy donors. Germline V gene data show CDR1 as MGHDK and CDR2 as SYGVNS. The CDR3 has 16 residues. V was pared by 2 bases and J by 10 bases, with 21 bases between. Study-level findings and limits: It was reported in a later analysis that an Asian-associated ancestry cluster showed fewer N-insertions than the approximately 690-donor mean. It was about 150 TCR beta chains that were listed as cytomegalovirus-associated. Reportedly, cytomegalovirus status was diagnosed with high sensitivity and specificity.

As regards this clone: Its specificity is unknown.

13 Jbeta primers and 60 Vbeta primers were used for the PCR. Data came from immunoSEQ multiplex PCR; TCRdb stores just in-frame clones and leaves some out. The sample consists of fewer than 150,000 clones, less than 80% of them appearing once. This chain links TRBV25-1 with TRBJ2-1, with D possibly matching TRBD2 (6 bases). The source of this sequence is a woman aged 35 to 49 in good health and CMV-seropositive. Sequences were obtained from PBMCs. CDR3 amino acids: CASSEEAGPIIREQFF. DNA for the CDR3: TGTGCCAGCAGTGAAGAGGCGGGGCCGATAATAAGGGAGCAGTTCTTC. The full variable domain, its missing parts supplied by reference TRBV25-1 and TRBJ2-1, is EADIYQTPRYLVIGTGKKITLECSQTMGHDKMYWYQQDPGMELHLIHYSYGVNSTEKGDLSSESTVSRIRTEHFPLTLESARPSHTSQYLCASSEEAGPIIREQFFGPGTRLTVL.